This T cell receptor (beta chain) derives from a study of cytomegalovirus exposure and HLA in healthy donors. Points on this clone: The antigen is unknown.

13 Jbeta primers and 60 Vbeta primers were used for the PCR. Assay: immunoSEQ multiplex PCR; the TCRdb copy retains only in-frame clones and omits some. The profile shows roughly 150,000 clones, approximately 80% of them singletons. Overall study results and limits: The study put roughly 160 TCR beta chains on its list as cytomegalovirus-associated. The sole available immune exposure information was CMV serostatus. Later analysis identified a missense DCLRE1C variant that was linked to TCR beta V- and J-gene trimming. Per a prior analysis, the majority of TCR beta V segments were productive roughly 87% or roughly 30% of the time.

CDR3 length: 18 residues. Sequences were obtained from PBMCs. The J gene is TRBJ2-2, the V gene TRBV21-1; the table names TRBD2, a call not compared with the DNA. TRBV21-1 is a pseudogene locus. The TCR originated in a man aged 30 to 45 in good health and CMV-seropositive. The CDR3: CASSKEGTSGRDTGELFF. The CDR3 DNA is TGTGCCAGCAGCAAAGAGGGGACTAGCGGGAGGGACACCGGGGAGCTGTTTTTT.